The TCR beta chain described here comes from a study of radiation and T cells in renal cell carcinoma. General study findings and limits: Without pretreatment biopsies, baseline tumor clonotype presence was undetermined.

This clone came up a few times. The target antigen is unknown. Time point indicated: baseline pretreatment blood. Treatment in this sample: 15 Gy SBRT to primary tumor, nephrectomy 4 weeks later. The tumor was a clear cell renal cell carcinoma. Sequenced by immunoSEQ multiplex PCR; TCRdb stores in-frame clones only, minus some. This repertoire shows approximately 150,000 clones, around four fifths found once; its top ten account for under 30%. Germline V gene data show CDR1 as GTSNPN and CDR2 as SVGIG (reference sequence). The CDR3 covers 11 residues. The germline V and J ends were trimmed by 0 bases and 10 bases, with 9 bases remaining between them.

The source of this sequence is a woman between 45 and 60 years old with renal cell carcinoma. The V and J genes are TRBV30 and TRBJ1-1; D is unresolved. The sequencing here drew on blood, taken from a patient whose treatment included radiotherapy and nephrectomy. The CDR3 nucleotides are TGTGCCTGGAGTGTGGGTGGTTTAGCTTTCTTT. Its protein is CAWSVGGLAFF.